The clone carrying this TCR beta chain was counted many times. Mismatch with germline at one junction end may stem from a read error. This CDR3 has 14 amino acids. The time point: longitudinal time-point 2. Healthy controls consisted of blood bank volunteers in Maryland, USA. These data come from a study of neurological immune-mediated disorders. Synthesis of cDNA was accomplished via 5'RACE employing 10-nucleotide random UMIs. Via MiXCR, TCRdb re-called the 5' RACE reads, giving one row per CDR3 protein. The repertoire holds tens of thousands of distinct CDR3 sequences, around a tenth seen once, with around an eighth in the top ten.

The sequence came from a man aged 25 to 45 in good health. Sequencing was performed on PBMCs. The chain employs TRBV12-3 or TRBV12-4 and TRBJ1-2; D is uncertain. CDR3 protein: CAGSLDGGNYGYTF. The CDR3 coding sequence is TGTGCCGGCAGTTTAGACGGAGGGAACTATGGCTACACCTTC.